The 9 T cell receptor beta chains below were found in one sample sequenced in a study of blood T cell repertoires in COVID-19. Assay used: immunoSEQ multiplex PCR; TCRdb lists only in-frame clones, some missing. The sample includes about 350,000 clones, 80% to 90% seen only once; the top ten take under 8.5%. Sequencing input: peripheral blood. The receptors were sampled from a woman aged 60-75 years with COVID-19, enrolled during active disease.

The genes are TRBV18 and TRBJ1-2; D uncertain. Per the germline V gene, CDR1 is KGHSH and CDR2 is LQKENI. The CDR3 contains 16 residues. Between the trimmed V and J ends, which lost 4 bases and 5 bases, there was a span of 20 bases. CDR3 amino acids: CASSRSHSGEGYGYTF. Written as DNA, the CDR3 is TGTGCCAGCTCACGATCGCACTCCGGGGAAGGGTATGGCTACACCTTC.

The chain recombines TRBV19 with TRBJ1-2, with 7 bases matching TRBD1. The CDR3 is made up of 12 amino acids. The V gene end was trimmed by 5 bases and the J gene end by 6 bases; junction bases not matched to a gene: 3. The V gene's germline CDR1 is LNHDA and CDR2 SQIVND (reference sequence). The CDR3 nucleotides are TGTGCCAGTAGTGACAGGGAAAATGGCTACACCTTC. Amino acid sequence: CASSDRENGYTF.

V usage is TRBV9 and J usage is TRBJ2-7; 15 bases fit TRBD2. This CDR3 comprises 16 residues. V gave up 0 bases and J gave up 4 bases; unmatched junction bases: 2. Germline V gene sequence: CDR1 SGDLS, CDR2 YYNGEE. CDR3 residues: CASSVGGLAGGYEQYF. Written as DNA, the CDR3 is TGTGCCAGCAGCGTAGGCGGACTAGCGGGGGGGTACGAGCAGTACTTC.

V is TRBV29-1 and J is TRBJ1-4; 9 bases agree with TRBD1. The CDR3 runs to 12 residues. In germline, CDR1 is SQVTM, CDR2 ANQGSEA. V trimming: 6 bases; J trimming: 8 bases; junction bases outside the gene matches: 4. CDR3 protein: CSVQGAEEKLFF. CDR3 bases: TGCAGCGTACAGGGGGCAGAAGAAAAACTGTTTTTT. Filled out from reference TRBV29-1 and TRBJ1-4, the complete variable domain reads SAVISQKPSRDICQRGTSLTIQCQVDSQVTMMFWYRQQPGQSLTLIATANQGSEATYESGFVIDKFPISRPNLTFSTLTVSNMSPEDSSIYLCSVQGAEEKLFFGSGTQLSVL.

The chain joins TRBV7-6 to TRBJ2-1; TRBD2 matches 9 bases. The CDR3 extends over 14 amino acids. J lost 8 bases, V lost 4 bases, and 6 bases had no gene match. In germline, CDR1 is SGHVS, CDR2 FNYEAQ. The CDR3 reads CASSSRAGGDEQFF. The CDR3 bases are TGTGCCAGCAGCTCGAGAGCGGGGGGCGATGAGCAGTTCTTC.

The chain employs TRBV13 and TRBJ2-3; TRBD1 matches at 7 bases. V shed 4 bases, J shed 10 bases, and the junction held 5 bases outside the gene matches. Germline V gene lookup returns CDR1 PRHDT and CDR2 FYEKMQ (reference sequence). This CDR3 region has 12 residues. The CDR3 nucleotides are TGTGCCAGCAGCTCCGGGACAGTGGCGCAGTATTTT. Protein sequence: CASSSGTVAQYF.

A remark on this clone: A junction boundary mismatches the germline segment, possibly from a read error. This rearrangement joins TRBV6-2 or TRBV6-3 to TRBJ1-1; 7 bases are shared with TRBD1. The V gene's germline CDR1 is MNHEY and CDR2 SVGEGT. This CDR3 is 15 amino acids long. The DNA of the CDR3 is TGTGCCAGCAGTGATCCCGGGACAGTGAAGACTGAAGCTTTCTTT. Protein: CASSDPGTVKTEAFF.

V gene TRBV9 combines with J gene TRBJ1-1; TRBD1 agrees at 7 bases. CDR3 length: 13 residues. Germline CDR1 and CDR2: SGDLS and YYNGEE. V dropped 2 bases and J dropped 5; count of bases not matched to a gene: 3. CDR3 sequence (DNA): TGTGCCAGCAGCGTCACAGGGGAAACTGAAGCTTTCTTT. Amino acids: CASSVTGETEAFF.

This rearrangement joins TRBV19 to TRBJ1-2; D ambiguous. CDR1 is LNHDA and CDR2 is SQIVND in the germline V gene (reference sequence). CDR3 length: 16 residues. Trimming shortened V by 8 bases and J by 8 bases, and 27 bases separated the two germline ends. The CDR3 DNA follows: TGTGCCAGTTATACGTGGGGATTGGCGGGATATGAAGGCTACACCTTC. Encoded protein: CASYTWGLAGYEGYTF.